These 6 T cell receptor beta chains originate from one sample sequenced in a study of T-cell memory formation after mild COVID-19. Each CDR3 protein is one row after TCRdb ran MiXCR on the 5' RACE reads. Among 390,000 or so distinct CDR3 sequences listed, around a sixth were seen once. The sample consisted of PBMCs or a T cell subset sorted from them (not recorded which). The receptors here all came from a man aged 18 to 35 who had mild COVID-19 (a few samples of this study predate the infection). Cell type and time point are not known.

The rearrangement links TRBV4-3 to TRBJ1-1, with D possibly being TRBD1 (5 bases). The CDR3 covers 14 residues. The V end was cut by 8 bases, the J end by 7 bases, with 20 bases between. Germline V CDR1 and CDR2: LGHNA, YSLEER. In DNA, the CDR3 is TGCGCCAGCCGGTGGGGGAATCAGCAAGGTGAAGCTTTCTTT. Its translation: CASRWGNQQGEAFF.

The J gene is TRBJ2-1, the V gene TRBV4-3; tentatively, D is TRBD2 (5 bases). V shed 1 base and J shed 3 bases, with 10 bases lying between them. The CDR3 is 15 amino acids. The germline CDR1 and CDR2 sequences are LGHNA and YSLEER. In DNA form, the CDR3 reads TGCGCCAGCAGCCAAGGAACTAGTAACTACAATGAGCAGTTCTTC. It codes for CASSQGTSNYNEQFF.

This chain uses TRBV2 with TRBJ1-5, with D tentatively TRBD1 (6 bases). Germline V gene lookup returns CDR1 SNHLY and CDR2 FYNNEI. Trimming stripped 6 bases from V and 3 bases from J, with 15 bases between. The CDR3 extends over 15 amino acids. CDR3 in DNA: TGTGCCAGCAGGGTTTCGACAGGTTTCAATCAGCCCCAGCATTTT. This gives the protein CASRVSTGFNQPQHF.

The rearrangement joins TRBV20-1 to TRBJ1-1; D not certain. This CDR3 is 12 amino acids long. Germline V CDR1 and CDR2: DFQATT, SNEGSKA (reference sequence). V lost 5 bases and J 1 base, leaving 8 bases between the germline ends. CDR3 in DNA: TGCAGTGCTTCAGAGTGGAACACTGAAGCTTTCTTT. Amino acid sequence: CSASEWNTEAFF.

The J gene is TRBJ1-1, the V gene TRBV11-2; the D is unclear. V lost 4 bases to trimming and J lost 0 bases, with 9 bases between them. The CDR3 has 14 residues. Per germline, CDR1 SGHAT and CDR2 FQNNGV. The CDR3 sequence is CASSSPPMNTEAFF. CDR3 in DNA: TGTGCCAGCAGCTCCCCGCCCATGAACACTGAAGCTTTCTTT.

With respect to this clonotype: The junction departs from the called germline gene at one end, perhaps through a read error. The J gene is TRBJ2-5, the V gene TRBV4-2; a weak D match, TRBD1 (7 bases). CDR1 and CDR2 (germline): LGHNA, YNFKEQ. The CDR3 contains 15 residues. The CDR3 region has the DNA TGTGCCAGCGGCCAAGGGGGGACAGTACAAGAGACCCAGTACTTC. This sequence encodes CASGQGGTVQETQYF.